This TCR beta chain was sequenced in a study of T cells in Graves' hyperthyroidism and ophthalmopathy. TCR beta CDR3 region amplification was performed from RNA transcripts. During a first-round RT-PCR of the TCR CDR3, the HTBI primer set was used. TCRdb recomputed calls from the multiplex PCR reads with MiXCR, one row per CDR3 protein. The table has 750,000 to 900,000 distinct CDR3 sequences, roughly 37% seen once. Absence of ophthalmopathy progression within 18 months defined stable Graves' hyperthyroidism. Diagnostic assessment was based on clinical symptoms, serum thyroxine and TRAb, thyroid ultrasound and orbital computed tomography. Isolation of PBMCs was performed on around 9.3 ml fresh peripheral blood. Germline CDR1 reads SGHTA; CDR2 reads FQGTGA. Trimming removed 4 bases at V and 9 bases at J, with 13 bases between. The CDR3 totals 14 residues.

The sequencing sample was made of blood. The TCR comes from a man younger than 30 with Graves' hyperthyroidism. The chain joins TRBV7-3 to TRBJ1-6; D might be TRBD1 (6 bases). CDR3 sequence reads: CASSSQGDASPLHF. CDR3 coding DNA: TGTGCCAGCAGCTCACAGGGCGATGCTTCACCCCTCCACTTT.